This T cell receptor (beta chain) was sequenced in a study of blood T cell repertoires in COVID-19 (dated by TCRdb to 2019 to 2021). Turning to the overall study: Samples covering the acute and convalescent phases of COVID-19 were provided by collaborators in the United States, Italy and Spain. The material from the prospective study consisted of cDNA or gDNA derived from T cells, B-cell-depleted T cells, or PBMCs. Deeply sampled blood TCRbeta repertoires from subjects exposed to, actively infected with, or recovered from COVID-19 were included in the dataset. The repertoires were released in a freely available public database intended as a resource for research on the immune response to SARS-CoV-2. Samples came from the ongoing ImmuneRACE study (first 160 participants) plus 1,254 subjects from 6 global collaborators. A de-identified subject ID, COVID-19 status, age in years and sex were almost always included in the sample metadata. HLA class I and class II types, where available, came from metadata supplied by the sample provider rather than from assay-based typing.

In Seattle, one collaborating source enrolled patients while the infection was active and tracked those patients longitudinally over the course of disease. The collaborating institutions used their own protocols to collect whole blood in K2EDTA tubes. Collaborator samples were shipped for TCRbeta analysis as frozen whole blood, isolated PBMCs, or DNA extracted from either sample type. TCRbeta CDR3 regions were amplified from genomic DNA by means of the immunoSEQ Assay, a bias-controlled multiplex PCR. The authors' pipeline ran thus. Nucleated cell counts per sample were estimated from amplification of reference gene primers within the assay. To quantify the absolute abundance of each unique TCRbeta CDR3 rearrangement, sequence reads were collapsed and filtered. Productive Simpson clonality was computed per sample as the square root of Simpson's diversity index over productive rearrangements. In its TCRdb copy, this immuneACCESS table keeps in-frame sequences only and misses some clones. Where compared with another copy, unresolved V genes explain less than half of these, and the others have no known cause. V, J and clone size are taken as reported in that table, and D and trimming were inferred from the DNA itself. A total of about 200,000 clones appear in this sample, around 75% of them only once. Almost 6% of the sample belongs to the ten largest clones.

V is cut by 5 bases and J by 5 bases, and the space between the germline ends is 13 bases. Taken from cysteine to phenylalanine, the CDR3 has 13 residues. Only the CDR3 DNA is retained, 39 bases long and in frame from the first base. CDR1 SGHNT and CDR2 YYREEE are derived from the germline V gene (reference sequence). About this clone itself: The specificity of this receptor is unknown. There are no base qualities to consult, and no much larger clone falls within one base.

What the research found in general, with its limitations: The quantity of clinical and demographic metadata differed by source and by participant and was supplied without curation.

The chain links TRBV5-4 with TRBJ1-2; a tentative D match to TRBD1 spans 5 bases. The clonotype originates from a woman between 35 and 50 years old with COVID-19, enrolled during active disease. Source material: peripheral blood. CDR3 loop: CASRPQGPYGYTF. Read as DNA, the sequence is TGTGCCAGCAGGCCGCAGGGCCCTTATGGCTACACCTTC.